The 27 T cell receptor beta chains below were found in one sample sequenced in a study of early T cells in non-severe SARS-CoV-2 infection. Using its own MiXCR run on the 5' RACE reads, TCRdb lists one record per CDR3 protein. Of 55,000 to 75,000 distinct CDR3 sequences listed, 12% are singletons. Sequenced sample: whole blood. The receptors were gathered from an adult who was a healthcare worker with PCR-confirmed SARS-CoV-2 infection or an uninfected control (not recorded which).

The chain combines TRBV2 with TRBJ2-7, with a weak D call TRBD2 (6 bases). Trimming took off 8 bases at V and 2 bases at J, with 19 bases between the two ends. From germline, CDR1 is SNHLY and CDR2 FYNNEI. This CDR3 is built from 15 residues. Here the CDR3 reads CASRVEKGRPYEQYF. CDR3 coding DNA: TGTGCCAGCCGCGTTGAGAAAGGGAGGCCCTACGAGCAGTACTTC.

The DNA of the CDR3 is TGTGCCAGCGGCCGGGACAGGGTTGATCAGCCCCAGCATTTT. Protein sequence: CASGRDRVDQPQHF. The V gene is TRBV2, the J gene TRBJ1-5; 9 bases match TRBD1. This CDR3 comprises 14 residues. Germline-derived CDR1 and CDR2 are SNHLY and FYNNEI. V lost 8 bases to trimming and J lost 5 bases; unmatched junction nucleotides: 7.

In this sample, this clonotype turned up many times. The chain links TRBV20-1 to TRBJ2-1; perhaps TRBD2 as D (6 bases). The V end lost 3 bases, the J end lost 4 bases, and 13 bases lay between the germline ends. The CDR3 runs 14 residues. In germline, CDR1 is DFQATT, CDR2 SNEGSKA (reference sequence). CDR3: CSARTSPSYNEQFF. Here the CDR3 DNA reads TGCAGTGCTAGGACTAGTCCTTCTTACAATGAGCAGTTCTTC.

J is TRBJ2-3 and V is TRBV28, with D maybe TRBD2 (7 bases). Germline-derived CDR1 and CDR2 are MDHEN and SYDVKM. This CDR3 is 15 amino acids long. V was clipped by 4 bases and J by 1 base, with 12 bases between them. The CDR3 loop reads CASSSWGGRTDTQYF. Here the CDR3 DNA reads TGTGCCAGCAGTTCCTGGGGGGGGCGCACAGATACGCAGTATTTT.

The gene calls are TRBV18 and TRBJ1-1, with D possibly matching TRBD1 (5 bases). Germline V CDR1 and CDR2: KGHSH, LQKENI. Deletions cut 3 bases from V and 4 bases from J, with 18 bases between. The CDR3 length is 16 residues. Written as DNA, the CDR3 is TGTGCCAGCTCACCGAAACACGTGGGGCTGGTCACTGAAGCTTTCTTT. The encoded protein is CASSPKHVGLVTEAFF.

Many counts were recorded for this clonotype. The gene calls are TRBV12-3 or TRBV12-4 and TRBJ2-2, with D tentatively TRBD1 or TRBD2 (5 bases each). V lost 9 bases, J lost 0 bases, and 11 bases lay in between. The CDR3 runs 14 residues. Here the CDR3 DNA reads TGTGCCAGTCGCCTGGGGGCGAACACCGGGGAGCTGTTTTTT. Translation gives CASRLGANTGELFF.

In this sample, this clonotype turned up a few times. The chain recombines TRBV7-3 with TRBJ2-3; 7 bases align to TRBD1. The trim removed 1 base at V and 0 bases at J, leaving 1 base unmatched. The CDR3 runs to 15 residues. Per germline, CDR1 SGHTA and CDR2 FQGTGA. The CDR3 region is CASSLMGQSTDTQYF. The CDR3 nucleotides are TGTGCCAGCAGCTTAATGGGACAGAGCACAGATACGCAGTATTTT.

This clonotype has only a few counts. This sequence joins TRBV20-1 and TRBJ2-1; 8 bases are a match to TRBD2. The CDR3 covers 12 residues. From germline, CDR1 is DFQATT and CDR2 SNEGSKA (reference sequence). J was trimmed by 14 bases and V by 5 bases; bases with no gene match: 11. The CDR3: CSAFLLAGIEFF. The CDR3 DNA reads TGCAGTGCTTTCCTCTTAGCGGGAATTGAGTTCTTC.

This clonotype was seen many times. V usage is TRBV3-1 and J usage is TRBJ1-1, with 7 positions matching TRBD1. The CDR3 is 16 residues long. Germline V gives CDR1 LGHDT, CDR2 YNNKEL (reference sequence). The J segment lost 0 bases and the V segment lost 0 bases, leaving 4 bases of the junction unmatched. The CDR3 sequence is CASSQEPGTVNTEAFF. The CDR3 DNA follows: TGTGCCAGCAGCCAAGAGCCCGGGACAGTGAACACTGAAGCTTTCTTT.

A few counts support this clonotype. This chain uses TRBV19 with TRBJ1-5; possibly TRBD1 for D (5 bases). CDR1 and CDR2 (germline): LNHDA, SQIVND (reference sequence). There are 15 residues in the CDR3. The V and J ends lost 8 bases and 5 bases respectively, with 19 bases between them. DNA of the CDR3: TGTGCCAGTGGTCGGGACGCCGACGGGTATCAGCCCCAGCATTTT. This gives the protein CASGRDADGYQPQHF. The full variable domain, its missing parts supplied by reference TRBV19 and TRBJ1-5, is DGGITQSPKYLFRKEGQNVTLSCEQNLNHDAMYWYRQDPGQGLRLIYYSQIVNDFQKGDIAEGYSVSREKKESFPLTVTSAQKNPTAFYLCASGRDADGYQPQHFGDGTRLSIL.

This clonotype has ten or more counts. The chain links TRBV7-9 to TRBJ2-5, with D uncertain. CDR3 length: 12 residues. V was trimmed by 2 bases and J by 3 bases, leaving 4 bases between them. Germline V lookup: CDR1 SEHNR, CDR2 FQNEAQ (reference sequence). CDR3 nucleotides: TGTGCCAGCAGCTTAACCGAAGAGACCCAGTACTTC. This sequence encodes CASSLTEETQYF.

V gene TRBV5-1 combines with J gene TRBJ2-1; 11 nucleotides align to TRBD2. CDR3 length equals 16 residues. Germline CDR1 is SGHRS and CDR2 is YFSETQ. Unmatched junction bases numbered 4, after V lost 3 bases and J lost 2 bases. The CDR3 sequence: CASSYLAGGTYNEQFF. For the CDR3, the DNA is TGCGCCAGCAGCTACCTAGCGGGAGGAACCTACAATGAGCAGTTCTTC.

The J gene is TRBJ2-7, the V gene TRBV5-1; the D gene is possibly TRBD2 (6 bases). Germline values: CDR1 SGHRS, CDR2 YFSETQ. This CDR3 region has 13 residues. Deletions cut 7 bases from V and 4 bases from J, with 15 bases between. The CDR3 loop is CASRGTDFYEQYF. CDR3 in DNA: TGCGCCAGCCGGGGGACGGATTTTTACGAGCAGTACTTC.

This clonotype came up many times. The rearrangement uses TRBV7-9 and TRBJ2-1, with D tentatively TRBD2 (6 bases). This CDR3 has 12 residues. Germline V gene sequence: CDR1 SEHNR, CDR2 FQNEAQ (reference sequence). Trimming stripped 5 bases from V and 8 bases from J, with 10 bases between. The CDR3 is CASSPTRDEQFF. CDR3 in DNA: TGTGCCAGCAGCCCGACTAGAGATGAGCAGTTCTTC.

The rearrangement joins TRBV28 to TRBJ2-7; D remains unclear. The CDR3 contains 14 residues. The germline V gene encodes CDR1 MDHEN and CDR2 SYDVKM. Trimming took 4 bases from V and 3 from J, leaving 13 bases between them. This CDR3 is CASSYDLRLYEQYF. Written as DNA, the CDR3 is TGTGCCAGCAGTTACGATTTAAGACTCTACGAGCAGTACTTC.

This clonotype occurred many times. This chain joins TRBV5-6 and TRBJ2-3, with unresolved D. Looked up from germline, CDR1 is SGHDT and CDR2 is YYEEEE. The CDR3 spans 16 residues. Trimming stripped 0 bases from V and 5 bases from J, with 16 bases between. In DNA, the CDR3 is TGTGCCAGCAGCTTGGGCCCCTCTCGTATCGGAGATACGCAGTATTTT. This sequence encodes CASSLGPSRIGDTQYF.

This clonotype has a count of ten or more. CDR3 sequence reads: CASSLHSLRDSRRAFF. As DNA, the CDR3 is TGTGCCAGCAGCCTCCATTCATTGCGGGACAGTCGGAGGGCTTTCTTT. The V and J genes are TRBV7-2 and TRBJ1-1; TRBD1 agrees at 7 bases. The CDR3 covers 16 residues. Trimming took 5 bases from V and 11 from J; bases not matched to a gene: 20. Germline V gene data show CDR1 as SGHTA and CDR2 as FQGNSA.

This clonotype was seen repeatedly, ten times or more. The V call is TRBV18, the J call TRBJ2-1; possibly TRBD2 for D (6 bases). V was cut by 8 bases and J by 4 bases, with 15 bases left in between. Germline assignment: CDR1 KGHSH and CDR2 LQKENI. CDR3 length equals 14 residues. CDR3 amino acids: CASTRGKPYNEQFF. The DNA for the CDR3 is TGTGCCAGCACCCGCGGGAAACCATACAATGAGCAGTTCTTC.

This clonotype was picked up a small number of times. The chain carries TRBV7-9 and TRBJ2-3; 9 nucleotides agree with TRBD2. Germline loops: CDR1 SEHNR, CDR2 FQNEAQ (reference sequence). The V segment lost 10 bases and the J segment 1 base; nucleotides outside the gene matches: 3. The CDR3 is 13 amino acids. The chain's CDR3 is CATRTSGTDTQYF. As DNA, the CDR3 is TGTGCCACCCGGACTAGCGGCACAGATACGCAGTATTTT.

This clonotype was observed many times. The rearrangement uses TRBV19 and TRBJ2-1; unclear D gene. V shed 3 bases and J shed 0 bases, with 18 bases lying between them. Germline V lookup: CDR1 LNHDA, CDR2 SQIVND (reference sequence). The CDR3 runs to 18 residues. CDR3 sequence reads: CASSMDPPSSYSYNEQFF. The CDR3 nucleotides read TGTGCCAGTAGTATGGACCCGCCCTCGTCCTACTCCTACAATGAGCAGTTCTTC.

The chain has TRBV7-9 and TRBJ1-4; D unresolved. V lost 0 bases to trimming and J lost 5 bases, with 4 bases between them. This CDR3 contains 13 residues. Germline V gives CDR1 SEHNR, CDR2 FQNEAQ (reference sequence). The CDR3 bases are TGTGCCAGCAGCTTAGCCCCGAATGAAAAACTGTTTTTT. This translates into CASSLAPNEKLFF.

This clonotype was detected a few times. The V gene is TRBV12-3 or TRBV12-4, the J gene TRBJ1-5; TRBD1 matches 8 bases. The CDR3 runs to 15 residues. The V and J ends lost 6 bases and 2 bases, in that order; junction bases with no gene match: 6. CDR3 in DNA: TGTGCCAGCAGCTGGACAGGGAGGCGCAATCAGCCCCAGCATTTT. It translates to CASSWTGRRNQPQHF.

This clonotype has just a few counts. This chain links TRBV20-1 with TRBJ1-6, with D tentatively TRBD1 (6 bases). The CDR3 sequence is 14 residues long. V lost 8 bases and J 9 bases, leaving 20 bases between the germline ends. CDR1 and CDR2 (germline): DFQATT, SNEGSKA (reference sequence). The DNA of the CDR3 is TGCAGTCCCGGGCCGGGCAGGGGAAGTTCACCCCTCCACTTT. Protein sequence: CSPGPGRGSSPLHF.

This clonotype appeared a few times. The chain has TRBV7-7 and TRBJ2-3, with a weak D call TRBD2 (6 bases). This CDR3 spans 15 amino acids. Trimming left V 1 base short and J 4 bases short, with 12 bases between. Per the germline V gene, CDR1 is SSHAT and CDR2 is FNYEAQ (reference sequence). CDR3 sequence: CASSLGPGAPDTQYF. CDR3 DNA: TGTGCCAGCAGCTTAGGGCCGGGAGCCCCAGATACGCAGTATTTT.

V and J are TRBV29-1 and TRBJ2-3; D not resolved. With 0 bases removed from V and 7 bases from J, the gap between germline ends came to 14 bases. Germline CDR1 SQVTM, CDR2 ANQGSEA. CDR3 length equals 14 residues. As DNA, the CDR3 is TGCAGCGTTGAAGAGGTGCGACGGTACAATACGCAGTATTTT. This encodes CSVEEVRRYNTQYF.

This clonotype has at least ten counts. This chain links TRBV29-1 with TRBJ2-7, with TRBD2 matching 9 bases. This CDR3 is built from 13 residues. The V gene's germline CDR1 is SQVTM and CDR2 ANQGSEA. The trim removed 6 bases at V and 2 bases at J, leaving 5 bases unmatched. The CDR3 nucleotides read TGCAGCGTACAGACTAGCGGAACCTACGAGCAGTACTTC. Translation gives CSVQTSGTYEQYF.

V gene TRBV5-4 combines with J gene TRBJ2-3; D gene uncertain. Trimming shortened V by 0 bases and J by 3 bases, and 8 bases separated the two germline ends. The CDR3 length is 14 residues. Germline values: CDR1 SGHNT, CDR2 YYREEE (reference sequence). CDR3 in DNA: TGTGCCAGCAGCTTGGCAGGTGCGACAGATACGCAGTATTTT. This codes for CASSLAGATDTQYF.